This T cell receptor beta chain came from a study of blood T cell repertoires in COVID-19. Background on the study: From T cells, B-cell-depleted T cells, or PBMCs came the material, which was cDNA or gDNA.

In the source study's methods: The authors estimated nucleated cell counts from reference gene primer amplification. Assay: immunoSEQ multiplex PCR; the TCRdb copy retains only in-frame clones and omits some. That table furnishes V, J and clone size, whereas the DNA furnished D and trimming. Of roughly 360,000 clones in the sample, around four fifths are singletons; the top ten hold roughly 5.1%. Germline values: CDR1 MNHEY, CDR2 SVGEGT. The CDR3 extends over 15 amino acids. Trimming took 2 bases from V and 3 from J; bases not matched to a gene: 6. The chain combines TRBV6-2 or TRBV6-3 with TRBJ2-7, with 8 bases fitting TRBD1. The receptor's source is a woman aged 50 to 60 who had recovered from COVID-19. Sequencing was carried out using PBMCs or T cells enriched from blood (not recorded which). The CDR3 reads CASSYPRTGLYEQYF. The CDR3 DNA is TGTGCCAGCAGTTACCCCCGGACAGGGCTCTACGAGCAGTACTTC.